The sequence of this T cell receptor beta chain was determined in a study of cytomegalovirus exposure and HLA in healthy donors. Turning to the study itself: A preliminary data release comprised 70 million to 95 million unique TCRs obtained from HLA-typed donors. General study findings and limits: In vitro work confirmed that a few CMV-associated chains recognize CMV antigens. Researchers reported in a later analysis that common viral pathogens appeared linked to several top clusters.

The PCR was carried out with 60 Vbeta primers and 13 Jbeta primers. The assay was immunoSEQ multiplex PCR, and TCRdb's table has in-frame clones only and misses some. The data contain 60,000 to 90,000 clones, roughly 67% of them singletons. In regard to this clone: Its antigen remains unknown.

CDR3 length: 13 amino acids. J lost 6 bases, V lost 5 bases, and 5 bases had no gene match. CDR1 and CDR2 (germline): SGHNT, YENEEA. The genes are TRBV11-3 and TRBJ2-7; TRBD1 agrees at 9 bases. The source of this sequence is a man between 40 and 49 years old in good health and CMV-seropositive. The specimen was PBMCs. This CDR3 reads CASSRDRVSEQYF. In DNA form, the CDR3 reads TGTGCCAGCAGCCGGGACAGGGTGAGCGAGCAGTACTTC.